Below are 23 T cell receptor beta chains sequenced from a single sample in a study of cytomegalovirus exposure and HLA in healthy donors. PCR used 60 Vbeta primers and 13 Jbeta primers. Profiling relied on immunoSEQ multiplex PCR, and the TCRdb table lists in-frame clones only, not all of them. The sample carries about 190,000 clones, 84% recorded once. The specimen was PBMCs. These receptors all stem from a boy aged 5 to 17 in good health and CMV-seronegative.

The chain carries TRBV6-1 and TRBJ1-5; no firm D call. The V and J ends lost 4 bases and 0 bases respectively, with 16 bases between them. There are 17 residues in the CDR3. Germline V gives CDR1 MNHNS, CDR2 SASEGT. The chain's CDR3 is CASSGEGSTHSNQPQHF. In DNA, the CDR3 is TGTGCCAGCAGTGGTGAGGGATCGACCCATAGCAATCAGCCCCAGCATTTT.

The chain links TRBV19 to TRBJ2-7, with D possibly TRBD1 on 5 matching bases. The germline CDR1 and CDR2 sequences are LNHDA and SQIVND (reference sequence). The CDR3 extends over 13 amino acids. V shed 4 bases and J shed 2 bases, with 9 bases lying between them. CDR3 nucleotide sequence: TGTGCCAGTAGTACCCAGGGTACCTACGAGCAGTACTTC. Its translation: CASSTQGTYEQYF.

In its sample, this clone was seen a few times. The chain joins TRBV2 to TRBJ1-4, with 7 bases lining up with TRBD1. The CDR3 is 15 amino acids. Trimming removed 4 bases from V and 1 base from J; junction bases left unmatched: 3. Germline V CDR1 and CDR2: SNHLY, FYNNEI. CDR3 DNA: TGTGCCAGCAGTGCAAGGACAGGAACTAATGAAAAACTGTTTTTT. This translates into CASSARTGTNEKLFF.

The V and J genes are TRBV19 and TRBJ2-1; weak D call: TRBD1 (5 bases). V shed 7 bases and J shed 4 bases, with 14 bases lying between them. Germline-derived CDR1 and CDR2 are LNHDA and SQIVND (reference sequence). The CDR3 has 14 residues. The chain's CDR3 is CASTRQLSYNEQFF. CDR3 DNA: TGTGCCAGTACACGACAGCTATCTTACAATGAGCAGTTCTTC.

This clone was recorded only once. The J gene is TRBJ2-3, the V gene TRBV18, with D hard to call. The CDR3 is 13 residues long. Germline V gene data show CDR1 as KGHSH and CDR2 as LQKENI. V was shortened by 3 bases and J by 0 bases, with 4 bases between the two germline ends. The CDR3 loop is CASSPTSTDTQYF. CDR3 sequence (DNA): TGTGCCAGCTCACCTACTAGCACAGATACGCAGTATTTT.

V and J are TRBV5-8 and TRBJ2-3; 7 bases align to TRBD2. V was pared by 5 bases and J by 2 bases, with 11 bases of the junction left unmatched. This CDR3 region has 16 residues. Per germline, CDR1 SGHTS and CDR2 YDEGEE. The CDR3 reads CASSRTYGTITDTQYF. In DNA form, the CDR3 reads TGTGCCAGCAGTCGTACTTATGGGACTATCACAGATACGCAGTATTTT.

V and J are TRBV19 and TRBJ2-7, with D unclear. Germline V CDR1 and CDR2: LNHDA, SQIVND (reference sequence). V was pared by 5 bases and J by 6 bases, with 20 bases between. CDR3 length: 15 amino acids. CDR3 amino acids: CASSPRPSHRGEQYF. Written as DNA, the CDR3 is TGTGCCAGTAGTCCTCGTCCTAGTCATCGTGGCGAGCAGTACTTC. Looking up the rest from reference TRBV19 and TRBJ2-7 gives the full variable domain: DGGITQSPKYLFRKEGQNVTLSCEQNLNHDAMYWYRQDPGQGLRLIYYSQIVNDFQKGDIAEGYSVSREKKESFPLTVTSAQKNPTAFYLCASSPRPSHRGEQYFGPGTRLTVT.

This clone was detected once. V and J are TRBV5-6 and TRBJ1-5; 9 bases are shared with TRBD1. The V and J ends lost 3 bases and 7 bases, in that order; junction bases with no gene match: 8. This CDR3 region has 15 residues. The germline CDR1 and CDR2 sequences are SGHDT and YYEEEE. Here the CDR3 reads CASSSTGGAGQPQHF. CDR3 nucleotide sequence: TGTGCCAGCAGCTCAACAGGGGGCGCGGGGCAGCCCCAGCATTTT. Complete variable domain (other parts from reference TRBV5-6 and TRBJ1-5): DAGVTQSPTHLIKTRGQQVTLRCSPKSGHDTVSWYQQALGQGPQFIFQYYEEEERQRGNFPDRFSGHQFPNYSSELNVNALLLGDSALYLCASSSTGGAGQPQHFGDGTRLSIL.

The genes are TRBV6-4 and TRBJ2-3, with 8 positions matching TRBD2. This CDR3 contains 15 residues. The V gene end was trimmed by 4 bases and the J gene end by 5 bases; junction bases not matched to a gene: 8. CDR1 and CDR2 from the germline V gene are MRHNA and SNTAGT. The CDR3 reads CASSGRAGAVDTQYF. The CDR3 DNA follows: TGTGCCAGCAGTGGGAGAGCGGGAGCCGTAGATACGCAGTATTTT.

The V gene is TRBV10-1, the J gene TRBJ2-5, with D unresolved. The ends were cut back, 2 bases at V and 0 bases at J, with 4 bases in the middle. This CDR3 spans 13 amino acids. Germline V CDR1 and CDR2: WNHNN, SYGVQD (reference sequence). In DNA form, the CDR3 reads TGCGCCAGCAGTGAGCCAAACCAAGAGACCCAGTACTTC. Translating gives CASSEPNQETQYF.

This clone was observed a handful of times. The chain uses TRBV6-1 and TRBJ2-3; 10 bases line up with TRBD2. The CDR3 contains 14 residues. The J segment lost 1 base and the V segment lost 8 bases, leaving 3 bases of the junction unmatched. CDR1 and CDR2 (germline): MNHNS, SASEGT. Here the CDR3 DNA reads TGTGCCAGCTTACTAGCGGGGCGCACAGATACGCAGTATTTT. Residues: CASLLAGRTDTQYF.

The CDR3 DNA follows: TGTGCCAGCACCATGCTGGGGGGAGAGACCCAGTACTTC. Translated: CASTMLGGETQYF. The chain recombines TRBV27 with TRBJ2-5; weak D call: TRBD2 (6 bases). This CDR3 is 13 amino acids long. Trimming stripped 7 bases from V and 4 bases from J, with 13 bases between. Germline CDR1 MNHEY, CDR2 SMNVEV (reference sequence).

This clone was detected only a few times. The CDR3 loop is CASSPRGGLETQYF. CDR3 sequence (DNA): TGTGCCAGCAGCCCCCGGGGTGGCTTGGAGACCCAGTACTTC. The chain links TRBV7-9 to TRBJ2-5; a weak D match, TRBD2 (5 bases). Germline CDR1 SEHNR, CDR2 FQNEAQ (reference sequence). The CDR3 sequence is 14 residues long. The V end lost 5 bases, the J end lost 5 bases, and 15 bases lay between the germline ends. Using reference TRBV7-9 and TRBJ2-5 for the parts outside the CDR3, the full variable domain is DTGVSQNPRHKITKRGQNVTFRCDPISEHNRLYWYRQTLGQGPEFLTYFQNEAQLEKSRLLSDRFSAERPKGSFSTLEIQRTEQGDSAMYLCASSPRGGLETQYFGPGTRLLVL.

The V and J genes are TRBV9 and TRBJ2-1, with D possibly matching TRBD2 (6 bases). Germline V gene data show CDR1 as SGDLS and CDR2 as YYNGEE. V lost 3 bases and J 5 bases, leaving 9 bases between the germline ends. This CDR3 is built from 13 residues. The CDR3 DNA sequence: TGTGCCAGCAGCGGGAGGGACCACAATGAGCAGTTCTTC. Its protein product is CASSGRDHNEQFF.

This rearrangement joins TRBV7-2 to TRBJ2-1; 8 nucleotides align to TRBD1. The CDR3 spans 15 residues. V lost 5 bases to trimming and J lost 6 bases; unmatched junction nucleotides: 9. Per the germline V gene, CDR1 is SGHTA and CDR2 is FQGNSA. The CDR3 nucleotides read TGTGCCAGCAGCACCTTGGACAGGGCCCTCAATGAGCAGTTCTTC. Residues: CASSTLDRALNEQFF.

The chain is built from TRBV7-7 and TRBJ1-1; D may be TRBD1 (5 bases). Germline V gives CDR1 SSHAT, CDR2 FNYEAQ (reference sequence). The CDR3 runs 17 residues. CDR3 sequence (DNA): TGTGCTAGAGTAAACGGGGGGGAACATAGGAGTAACACTGAAGCTTTCTTT. This translates into CARVNGGEHRSNTEAFF.

This chain connects TRBV15 to TRBJ2-2; TRBD2 matches at 11 bases. The CDR3 runs to 17 residues. V dropped 1 base and J dropped 8; count of bases not matched to a gene: 9. Germline CDR1 reads LNHNV; CDR2 reads YYDKDF (reference sequence). Written as DNA, the CDR3 is TGTGCCACCAGCAGAGGAATAACTAGCGGGAGTATTGGGGAGCTGTTTTTT. Residues: CATSRGITSGSIGELFF.

In the case of this clone: At one of its ends the junction is not consistent with the germline gene, which may arise from a read error. The chain uses TRBV7-7 and TRBJ2-7; D is perhaps TRBD1 (6 bases). The CDR3 spans 15 residues. The V gene's germline CDR1 is SSHAT and CDR2 FNYEAQ (reference sequence). CDR3 protein: CASSAQPGTTYEQYF. The CDR3 region has the DNA TGTGCTAGCAGCGCGCAGCCCGGGACAACCTACGAGCAGTACTTC.

The chain links TRBV7-9 to TRBJ2-7; tentative D call: TRBD1 (6 bases). The CDR3 is 11 residues long. V lost 5 bases, J lost 12 bases, and 14 bases lay in between. CDR1 SEHNR and CDR2 FQNEAQ come from the germline V gene (reference sequence). The CDR3 DNA follows: TGTGCCAGCAGCCAATACAGGGCGGCGTACTTC. This encodes CASSQYRAAYF.

The chain couples TRBV6-1 to TRBJ2-1, with a weak D call TRBD2 (5 bases). The germline V gene encodes CDR1 MNHNS and CDR2 SASEGT. The CDR3 covers 14 residues. Trimming left V 5 bases short and J 9 bases short, with 17 bases between. The CDR3 spells CASSLILGVGEQFF. The CDR3 DNA reads as TGTGCCAGCAGTCTTATACTAGGAGTAGGTGAGCAGTTCTTC.

The V gene is TRBV2, the J gene TRBJ2-7; 10 bases fit TRBD2. Germline V gene lookup returns CDR1 SNHLY and CDR2 FYNNEI. J gave up 7 bases and V 1 base, and 4 bases lay outside the gene matches. The CDR3 contains 14 residues. CDR3 sequence reads: CASSEGLAGGEQYF. The DNA for the CDR3 is TGTGCCAGCAGTGAAGGACTAGCGGGTGGGGAGCAGTACTTC.

The V call is TRBV13, the J call TRBJ2-7; D possibly corresponds to TRBD1 (5 bases). The CDR3 has 14 residues. Germline V lookup: CDR1 PRHDT, CDR2 FYEKMQ (reference sequence). V was cut by 8 bases and J by 4 bases, with 18 bases left in between. The CDR3 DNA sequence: TGTGCCAGCTCATCCAGGGCGGTATGGTACGAGCAGTACTTC. It encodes CASSSRAVWYEQYF.

The V gene is TRBV5-1, the J gene TRBJ1-1; D is unresolved. CDR3 size: 12 residues. V dropped 5 bases and J dropped 7 bases, with 12 bases sitting between them. The germline gives CDR1 SGHRS, CDR2 YFSETQ. Here the CDR3 reads CASRPDGYEAFF. The CDR3 DNA follows: TGCGCCAGCAGACCCGACGGGTATGAAGCTTTCTTT. The variable domain in full, completed from reference TRBV5-1 and TRBJ1-1, reads KAGVTQTPRYLIKTRGQQVTLSCSPISGHRSVSWYQQTPGQGLQFLFEYFSETQRNKGNFPGRFSGRQFSNSRSEMNVSTLELGDSALYLCASRPDGYEAFFGQGTRLTVV.